This T cell receptor beta chain came from a study of shared T cell receptors in the human thymus. Germline values: CDR1 SQVTM, CDR2 ANQGSEA. The CDR3 is 15 residues long. Worth noting for this clone: One end of the junction is discordant with germline, which a read error may explain.

Using immunoSEQ multiplex PCR, the repertoire was profiled, and TCRdb retains in-frame clones only, with some absent. This table has roughly 710,000 clones, 80% to 90% appearing once. This same sample was also taken into another study, of human thymus T cells. That investigation notes: Usage of V and J genes appeared biased in thymic and blood repertoires. Highly overlapping thymic repertoires among unrelated individuals were reported in related research.

This chain uses TRBV29-1 with TRBJ1-2, with 7 bases fitting TRBD1. The sample consisted of thymocytes. The receptor was isolated from a girl under three years old with a congenital heart defect. CDR3 loop: CTLGPSRDSNYGYTF. The DNA of the CDR3 is TGTACCCTGGGACCCTCTCGGGACAGCAACTATGGCTACACCTTC.